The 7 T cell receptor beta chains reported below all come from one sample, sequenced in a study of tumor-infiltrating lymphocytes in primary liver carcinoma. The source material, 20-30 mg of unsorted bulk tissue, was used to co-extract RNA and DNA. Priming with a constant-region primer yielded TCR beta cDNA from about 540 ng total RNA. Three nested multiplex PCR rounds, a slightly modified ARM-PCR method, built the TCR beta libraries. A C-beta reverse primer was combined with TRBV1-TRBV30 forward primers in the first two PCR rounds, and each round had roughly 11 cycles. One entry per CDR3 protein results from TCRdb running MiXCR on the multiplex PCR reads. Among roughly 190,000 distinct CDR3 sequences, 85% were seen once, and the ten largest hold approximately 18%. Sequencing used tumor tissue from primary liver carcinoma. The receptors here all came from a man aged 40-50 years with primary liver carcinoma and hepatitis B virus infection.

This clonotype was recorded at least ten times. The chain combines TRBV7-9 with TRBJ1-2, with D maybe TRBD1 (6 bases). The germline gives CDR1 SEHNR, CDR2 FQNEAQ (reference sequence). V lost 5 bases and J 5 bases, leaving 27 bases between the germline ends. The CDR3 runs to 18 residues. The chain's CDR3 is CASSRAQATGIASYGYTF. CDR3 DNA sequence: TGTGCCAGCAGCCGCGCTCAGGCTACAGGGATCGCTTCGTATGGCTACACCTTC.

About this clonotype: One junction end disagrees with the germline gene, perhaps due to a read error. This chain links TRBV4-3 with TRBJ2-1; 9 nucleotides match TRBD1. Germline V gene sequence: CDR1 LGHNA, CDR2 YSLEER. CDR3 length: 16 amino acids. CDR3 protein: CTSSRFSGTGMQGQLF. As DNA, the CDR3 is TGCACCAGCAGCCGCTTCTCCGGGACAGGGATGCAAGGGCAGCTCTTC.

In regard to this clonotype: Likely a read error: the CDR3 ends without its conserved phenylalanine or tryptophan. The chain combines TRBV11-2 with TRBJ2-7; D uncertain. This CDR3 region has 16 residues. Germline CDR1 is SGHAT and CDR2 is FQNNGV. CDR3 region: CASNPVMGMGSYEQYY. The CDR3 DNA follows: TGTGCCAGCAACCCAGTCATGGGGATGGGATCCTACGAACAGTACTAC.

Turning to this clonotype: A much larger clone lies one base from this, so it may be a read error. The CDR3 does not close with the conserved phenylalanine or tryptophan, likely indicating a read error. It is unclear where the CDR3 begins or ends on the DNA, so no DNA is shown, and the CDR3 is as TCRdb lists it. The CDR3 protein is CATSDSVNLFI. The V call is TRBV24-1, the J call TRBJ2-1. Germline CDR1 is KGHDR and CDR2 is SFDVKD. The CDR3 is 11 amino acids in total, end residues counted.

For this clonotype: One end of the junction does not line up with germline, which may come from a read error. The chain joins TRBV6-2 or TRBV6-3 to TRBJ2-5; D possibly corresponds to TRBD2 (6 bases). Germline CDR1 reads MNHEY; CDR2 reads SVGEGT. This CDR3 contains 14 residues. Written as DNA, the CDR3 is TGTGCCAGTAGTTCCGGGGACTTGCAAGAGACCCAGTACTTC. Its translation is CASSSGDLQETQYF.

CDR3 in DNA: TGTGCCAGCAGTCACATGGCGGACGCCGGGGAGCTGTTTTTT. This translates into CASSHMADAGELFF. The genes are TRBV6-5 and TRBJ2-2; D remains ambiguous. Trimming stripped 5 bases from V and 6 bases from J, with 13 bases between. CDR3 length equals 14 residues. Germline CDR1 MNHEY, CDR2 SVGAGI.

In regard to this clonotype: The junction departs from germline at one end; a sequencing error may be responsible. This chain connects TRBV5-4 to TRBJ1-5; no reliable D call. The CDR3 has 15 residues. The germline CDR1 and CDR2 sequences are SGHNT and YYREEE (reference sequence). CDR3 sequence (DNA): TGTGCCAGCAGCCGCGACGGAAATAACAATGAGCCCCAGCATTTT. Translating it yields CASSRDGNNNEPQHF.